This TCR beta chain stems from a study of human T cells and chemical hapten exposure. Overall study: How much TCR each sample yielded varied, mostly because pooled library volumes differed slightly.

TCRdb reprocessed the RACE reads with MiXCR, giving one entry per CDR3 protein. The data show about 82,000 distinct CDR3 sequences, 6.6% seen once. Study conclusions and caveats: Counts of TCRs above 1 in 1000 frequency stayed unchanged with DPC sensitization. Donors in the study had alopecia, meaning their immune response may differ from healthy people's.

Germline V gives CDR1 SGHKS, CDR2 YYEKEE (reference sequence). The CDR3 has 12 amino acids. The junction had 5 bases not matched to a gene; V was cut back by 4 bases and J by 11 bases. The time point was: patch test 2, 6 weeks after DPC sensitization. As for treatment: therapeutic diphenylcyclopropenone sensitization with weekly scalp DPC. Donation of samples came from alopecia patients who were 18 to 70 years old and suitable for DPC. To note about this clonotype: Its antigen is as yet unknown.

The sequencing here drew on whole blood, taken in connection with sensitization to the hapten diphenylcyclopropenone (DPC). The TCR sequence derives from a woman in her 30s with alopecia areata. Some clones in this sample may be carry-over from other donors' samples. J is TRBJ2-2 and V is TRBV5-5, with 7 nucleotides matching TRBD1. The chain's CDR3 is CASSAGTEELFF. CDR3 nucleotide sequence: TGTGCCAGCAGCGCCGGGACAGAAGAGCTGTTTTTT.